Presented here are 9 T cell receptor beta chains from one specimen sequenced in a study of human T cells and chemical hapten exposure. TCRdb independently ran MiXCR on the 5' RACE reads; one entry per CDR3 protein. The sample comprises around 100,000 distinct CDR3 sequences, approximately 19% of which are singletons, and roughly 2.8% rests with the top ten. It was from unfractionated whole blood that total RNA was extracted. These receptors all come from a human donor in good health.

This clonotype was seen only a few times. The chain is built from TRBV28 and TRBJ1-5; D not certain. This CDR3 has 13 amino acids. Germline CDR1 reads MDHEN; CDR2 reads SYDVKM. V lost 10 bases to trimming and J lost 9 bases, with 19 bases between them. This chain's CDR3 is CATIPSPRRPQHF. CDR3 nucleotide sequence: TGTGCCACCATCCCGTCCCCGAGGCGGCCCCAGCATTTT.

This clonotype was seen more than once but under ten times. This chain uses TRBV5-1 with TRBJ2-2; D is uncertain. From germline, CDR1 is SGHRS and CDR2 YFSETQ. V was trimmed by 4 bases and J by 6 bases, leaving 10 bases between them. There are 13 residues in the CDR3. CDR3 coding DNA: TGCGCCAGCAGCGCCAGCTCGCCCGGGGAGCTGTTTTTT. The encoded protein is CASSASSPGELFF.

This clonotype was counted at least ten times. The CDR3, as DNA: TGCAGTCAAAAGGGGGGGATCGAGCAGTACTTC. It codes for CSQKGGIEQYF. The chain employs TRBV20-1 and TRBJ2-7, with D perhaps TRBD2 (7 bases). V was cut by 8 bases and J by 6 bases, with 14 bases left in between. CDR1 is DFQATT, CDR2 SNEGSKA, per germline (reference sequence). The CDR3 has 11 amino acids.

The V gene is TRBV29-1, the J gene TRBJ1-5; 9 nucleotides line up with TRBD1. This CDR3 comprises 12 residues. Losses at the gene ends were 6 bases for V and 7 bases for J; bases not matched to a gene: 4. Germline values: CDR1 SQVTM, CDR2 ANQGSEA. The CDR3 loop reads CSVRTGAQPQHF. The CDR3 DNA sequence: TGCAGCGTGCGGACAGGGGCACAGCCCCAGCATTTT.

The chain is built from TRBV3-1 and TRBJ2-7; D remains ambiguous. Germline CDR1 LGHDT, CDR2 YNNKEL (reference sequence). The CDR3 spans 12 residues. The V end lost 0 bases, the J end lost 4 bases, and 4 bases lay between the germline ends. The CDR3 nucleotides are TGTGCCAGCAGCCAAGATGCATACGAGCAGTACTTC. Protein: CASSQDAYEQYF.

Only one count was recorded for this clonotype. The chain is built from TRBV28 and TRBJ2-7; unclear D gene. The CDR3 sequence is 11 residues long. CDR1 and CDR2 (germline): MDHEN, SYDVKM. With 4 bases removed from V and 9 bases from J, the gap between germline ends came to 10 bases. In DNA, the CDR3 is TGTGCCAGCAGTTCAACTATGGGGCAGTACTTC. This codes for CASSSTMGQYF. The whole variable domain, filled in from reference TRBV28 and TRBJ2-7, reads DVKVTQSSRYLVKRTGEKVFLECVQDMDHENMFWYRQDPGLGLRLIYFSYDVKMKEKGDIPEGYSVSREKKERFSLILESASTNQTSMYLCASSSTMGQYFGPGTRLTVT.

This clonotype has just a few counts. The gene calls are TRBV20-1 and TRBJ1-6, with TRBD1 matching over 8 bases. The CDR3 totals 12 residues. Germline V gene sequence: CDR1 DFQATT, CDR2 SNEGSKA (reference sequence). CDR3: CGRGRDDSPLHF. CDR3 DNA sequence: TGCGGCAGGGGGCGGGATGATTCACCCCTCCACTTT.

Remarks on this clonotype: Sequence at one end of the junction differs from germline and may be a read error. This CDR3 is CASSQEYRGTLSF. The CDR3 nucleotides are TGTGCCAGCAGCCAAGAGTACAGGGGGACCTTGAGCTTC. The V gene is TRBV14, the J gene TRBJ2-7; 8 bases fit TRBD1. Germline V lookup: CDR1 SGHDN, CDR2 FVKESK. This CDR3 is 13 amino acids long. Full variable domain (rest looked up from reference TRBV14 and TRBJ2-7): EAGVTQFPSHSVIEKGQTVTLRCDPISGHDNLYWYRRVMGKEIKFLLHFVKESKQDESGMPNNRFLAERTGGTYSTLKVQPAELEDSGVYFCASSQEYRGTLSFGPGTRLTVT.

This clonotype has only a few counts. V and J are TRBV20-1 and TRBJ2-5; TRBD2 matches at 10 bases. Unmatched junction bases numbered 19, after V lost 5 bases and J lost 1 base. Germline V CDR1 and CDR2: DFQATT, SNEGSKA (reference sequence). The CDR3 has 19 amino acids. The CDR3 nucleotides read TGCAGTGCTCTCCGGGGCCTAGCGGGAGCGAATGGACTCCAAGAGACCCAGTACTTC. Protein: CSALRGLAGANGLQETQYF.